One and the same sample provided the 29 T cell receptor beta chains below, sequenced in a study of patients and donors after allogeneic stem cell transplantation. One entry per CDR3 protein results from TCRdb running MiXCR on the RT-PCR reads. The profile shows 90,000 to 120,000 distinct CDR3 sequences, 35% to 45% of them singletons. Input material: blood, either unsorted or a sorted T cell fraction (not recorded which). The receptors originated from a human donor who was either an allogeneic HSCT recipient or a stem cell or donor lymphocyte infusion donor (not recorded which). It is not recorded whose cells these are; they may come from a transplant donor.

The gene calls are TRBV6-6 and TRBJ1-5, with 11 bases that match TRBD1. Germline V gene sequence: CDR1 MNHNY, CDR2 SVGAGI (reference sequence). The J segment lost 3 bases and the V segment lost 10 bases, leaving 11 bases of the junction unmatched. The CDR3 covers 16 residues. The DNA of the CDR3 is TGTGCCACCAACCCGGACAGGGGGCCACACAATCAGCCCCAGCATTTT. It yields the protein CATNPDRGPHNQPQHF.

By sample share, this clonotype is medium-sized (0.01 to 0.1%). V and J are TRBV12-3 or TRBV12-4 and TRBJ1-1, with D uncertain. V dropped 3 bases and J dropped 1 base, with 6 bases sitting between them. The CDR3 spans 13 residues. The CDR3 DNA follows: TGTGCCAGCAGTTTTGGGAGGAACACTGAAGCTTTCTTT. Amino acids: CASSFGRNTEAFF.

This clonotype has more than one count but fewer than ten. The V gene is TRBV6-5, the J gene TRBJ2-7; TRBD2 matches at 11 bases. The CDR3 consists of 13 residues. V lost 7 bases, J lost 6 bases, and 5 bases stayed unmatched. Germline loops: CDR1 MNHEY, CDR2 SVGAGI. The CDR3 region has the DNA TGTGCCAGCAACGCCGGGACTAGCGGCGAGCAGTACTTC. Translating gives CASNAGTSGEQYF.

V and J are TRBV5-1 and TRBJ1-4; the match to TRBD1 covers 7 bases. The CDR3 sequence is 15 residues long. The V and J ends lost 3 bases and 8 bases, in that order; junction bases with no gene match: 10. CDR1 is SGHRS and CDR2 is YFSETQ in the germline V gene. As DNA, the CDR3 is TGCGCCAGCAGCTGGAGGACAGGCAGTGGAGAAAAACTGTTTTTT. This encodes CASSWRTGSGEKLFF.

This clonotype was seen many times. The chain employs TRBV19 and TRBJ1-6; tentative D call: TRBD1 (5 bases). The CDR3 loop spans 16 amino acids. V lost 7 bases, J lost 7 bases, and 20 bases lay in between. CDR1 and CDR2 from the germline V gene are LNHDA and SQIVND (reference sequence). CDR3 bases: TGTGCCAGTACCAAACCCGGGGGAGCCAAGAATTCACCCCTCCACTTT. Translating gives CASTKPGGAKNSPLHF. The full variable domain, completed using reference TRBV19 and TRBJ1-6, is DGGITQSPKYLFRKEGQNVTLSCEQNLNHDAMYWYRQDPGQGLRLIYYSQIVNDFQKGDIAEGYSVSREKKESFPLTVTSAQKNPTAFYLCASTKPGGAKNSPLHFGNGTRLTVT.

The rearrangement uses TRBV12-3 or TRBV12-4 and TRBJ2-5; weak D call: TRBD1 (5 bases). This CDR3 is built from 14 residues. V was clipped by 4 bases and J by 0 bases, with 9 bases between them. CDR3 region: CASSSWTHQETQYF. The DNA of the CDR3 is TGTGCCAGCAGTTCCTGGACACACCAAGAGACCCAGTACTTC.

CDR3 nucleotide sequence: TGTGCCAGCAGGCCTAGCGGGAACAATGAGCAGTTCTTC. Its translation: CASRPSGNNEQFF. This rearrangement joins TRBV6-2 or TRBV6-3 to TRBJ2-1; 9 bases agree with TRBD2. This CDR3 comprises 13 residues. Germline assignment: CDR1 MNHEY and CDR2 SVGEGT. Trimming removed 6 bases from V and 5 bases from J; junction bases left unmatched: 2.

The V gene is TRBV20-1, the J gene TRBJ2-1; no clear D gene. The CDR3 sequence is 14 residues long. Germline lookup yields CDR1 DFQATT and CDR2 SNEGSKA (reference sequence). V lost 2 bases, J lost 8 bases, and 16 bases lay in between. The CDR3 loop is CSARLVNNADEQFF. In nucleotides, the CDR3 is TGCAGTGCTAGACTAGTTAACAATGCGGATGAGCAGTTCTTC.

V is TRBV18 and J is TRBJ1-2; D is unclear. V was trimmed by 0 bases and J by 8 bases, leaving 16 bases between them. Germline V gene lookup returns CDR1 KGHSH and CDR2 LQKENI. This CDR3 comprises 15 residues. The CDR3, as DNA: TGTGCCAGCTCACCACCGACCGCACACTTCGGCGGCTACACCTTC. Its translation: CASSPPTAHFGGYTF. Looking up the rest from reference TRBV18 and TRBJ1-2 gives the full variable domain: NAGVMQNPRHLVRRRGQEARLRCSPMKGHSHVYWYRQLPEEGLKFMVYLQKENIIDESGMPKERFSAEFPKEGPSILRIQQVVRGDSAAYFCASSPPTAHFGGYTFGSGTRLTVV.

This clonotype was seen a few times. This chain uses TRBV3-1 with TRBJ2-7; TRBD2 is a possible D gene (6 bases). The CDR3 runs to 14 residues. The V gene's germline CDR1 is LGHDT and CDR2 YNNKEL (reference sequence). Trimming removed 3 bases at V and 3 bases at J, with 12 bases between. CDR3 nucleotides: TGTGCCAGCAGCCATAATTGGGGGGACTACGAGCAGTACTTC. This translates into CASSHNWGDYEQYF.

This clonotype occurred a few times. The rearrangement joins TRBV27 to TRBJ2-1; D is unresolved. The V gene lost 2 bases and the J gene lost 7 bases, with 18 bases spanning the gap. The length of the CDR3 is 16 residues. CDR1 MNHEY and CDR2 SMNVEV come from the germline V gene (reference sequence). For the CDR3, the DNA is TGTGCCAGCAGTTTACTCCGATTCTATCCCCCAAATGAGCAGTTCTTC. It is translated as CASSLLRFYPPNEQFF.

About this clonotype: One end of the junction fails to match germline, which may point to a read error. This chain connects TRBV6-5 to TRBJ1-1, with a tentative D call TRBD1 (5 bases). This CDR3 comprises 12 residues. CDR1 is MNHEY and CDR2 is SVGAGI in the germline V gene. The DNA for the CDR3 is TGTGCCAGCAGTCCCCGGGACGGTGAATCTCTCTTT. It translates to CASSPRDGESLF.

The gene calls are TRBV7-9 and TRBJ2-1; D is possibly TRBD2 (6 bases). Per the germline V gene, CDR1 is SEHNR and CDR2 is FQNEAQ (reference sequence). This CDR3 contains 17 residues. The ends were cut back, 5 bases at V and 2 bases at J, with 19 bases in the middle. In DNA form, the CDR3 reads TGTGCCAGCAGCCCTCCAGGGTGGGGACTTCCCTACAATGAGCAGTTCTTC. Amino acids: CASSPPGWGLPYNEQFF.

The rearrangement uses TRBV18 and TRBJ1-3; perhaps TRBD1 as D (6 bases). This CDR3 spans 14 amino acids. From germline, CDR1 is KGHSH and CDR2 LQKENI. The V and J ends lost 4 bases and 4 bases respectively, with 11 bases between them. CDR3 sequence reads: CASSRDTTGNTIYF. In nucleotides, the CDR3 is TGTGCCAGCTCACGGGACACAACGGGAAACACCATATATTTT.

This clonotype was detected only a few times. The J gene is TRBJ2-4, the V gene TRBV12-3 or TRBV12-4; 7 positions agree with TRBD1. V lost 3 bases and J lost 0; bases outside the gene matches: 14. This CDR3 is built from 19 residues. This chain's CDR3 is CASSLGTASTYKAKNIQYF. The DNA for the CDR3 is TGTGCCAGCAGTTTGGGGACAGCCTCCACCTACAAAGCCAAAAACATTCAGTACTTC.

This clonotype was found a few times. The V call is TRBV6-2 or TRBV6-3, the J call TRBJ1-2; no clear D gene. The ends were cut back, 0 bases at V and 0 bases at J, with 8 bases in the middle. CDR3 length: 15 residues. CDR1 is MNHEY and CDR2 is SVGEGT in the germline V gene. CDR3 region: CASSYSGRSNYGYTF. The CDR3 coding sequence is TGTGCCAGCAGTTACTCAGGGCGATCTAACTATGGCTACACCTTC.

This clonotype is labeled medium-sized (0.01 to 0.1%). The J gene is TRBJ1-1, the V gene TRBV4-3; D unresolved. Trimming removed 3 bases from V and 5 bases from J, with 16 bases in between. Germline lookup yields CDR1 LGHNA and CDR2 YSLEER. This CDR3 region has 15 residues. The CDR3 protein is CASSHRLGGATEAFF. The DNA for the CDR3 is TGCGCCAGCAGCCACAGATTGGGCGGAGCTACTGAAGCTTTCTTT.

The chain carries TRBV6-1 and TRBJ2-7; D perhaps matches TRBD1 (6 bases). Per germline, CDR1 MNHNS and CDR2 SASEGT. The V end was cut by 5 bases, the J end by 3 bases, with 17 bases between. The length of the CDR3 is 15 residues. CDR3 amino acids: CASSPLATGVYEQYF. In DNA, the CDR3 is TGTGCCAGCAGTCCCTTAGCGACAGGCGTCTACGAGCAGTACTTC.

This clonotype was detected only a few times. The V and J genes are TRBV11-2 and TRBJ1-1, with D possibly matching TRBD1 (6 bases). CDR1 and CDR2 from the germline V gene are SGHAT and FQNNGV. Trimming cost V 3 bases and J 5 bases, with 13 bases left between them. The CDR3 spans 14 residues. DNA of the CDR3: TGTGCCAGCAGCTTCCGGCAGGGGAGGACTGAAGCTTTCTTT. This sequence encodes CASSFRQGRTEAFF.

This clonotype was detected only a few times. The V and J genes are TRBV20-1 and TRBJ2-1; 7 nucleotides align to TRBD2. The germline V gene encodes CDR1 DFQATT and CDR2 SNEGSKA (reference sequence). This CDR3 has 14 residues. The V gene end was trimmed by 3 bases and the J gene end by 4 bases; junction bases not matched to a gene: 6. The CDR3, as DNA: TGCAGTGCTAGGGGACTACTTCTTTACAATGAGCAGTTCTTC. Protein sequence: CSARGLLLYNEQFF.

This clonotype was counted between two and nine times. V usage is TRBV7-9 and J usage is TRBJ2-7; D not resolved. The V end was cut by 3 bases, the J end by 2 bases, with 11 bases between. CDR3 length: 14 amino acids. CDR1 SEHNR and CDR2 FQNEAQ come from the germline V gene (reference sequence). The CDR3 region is CASSFNPPPYEQYF. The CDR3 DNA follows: TGTGCCAGCAGCTTCAACCCCCCCCCCTACGAGCAGTACTTC.

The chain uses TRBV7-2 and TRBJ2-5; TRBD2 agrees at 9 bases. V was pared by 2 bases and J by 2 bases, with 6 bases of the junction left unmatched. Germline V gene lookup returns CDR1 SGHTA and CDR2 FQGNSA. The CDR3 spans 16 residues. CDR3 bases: TGTGCCAGCAGCTTACTAGCGGGAACCATACAAGAGACCCAGTACTTC. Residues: CASSLLAGTIQETQYF.

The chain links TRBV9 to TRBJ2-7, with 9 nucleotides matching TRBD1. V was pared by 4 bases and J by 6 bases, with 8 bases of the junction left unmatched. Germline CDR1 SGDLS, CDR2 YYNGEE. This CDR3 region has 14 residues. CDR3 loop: CASSTTGTGSEQYF. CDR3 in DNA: TGTGCCAGCAGCACCACCGGGACAGGGTCCGAGCAGTACTTC.

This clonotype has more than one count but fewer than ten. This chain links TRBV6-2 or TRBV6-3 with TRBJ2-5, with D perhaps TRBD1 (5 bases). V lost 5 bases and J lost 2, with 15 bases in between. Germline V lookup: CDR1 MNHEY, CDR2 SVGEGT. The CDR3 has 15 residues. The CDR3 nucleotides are TGTGCCAGCAGTACGCGACAGCCGTATCAAGAGACCCAGTACTTC. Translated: CASSTRQPYQETQYF.

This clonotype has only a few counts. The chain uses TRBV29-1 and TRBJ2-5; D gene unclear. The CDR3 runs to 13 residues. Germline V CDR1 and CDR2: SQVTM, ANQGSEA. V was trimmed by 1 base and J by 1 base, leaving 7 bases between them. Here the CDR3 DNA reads TGCAGCGTTGAAGGCGGTACCCAAGAGACCCAGTACTTC. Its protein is CSVEGGTQETQYF.

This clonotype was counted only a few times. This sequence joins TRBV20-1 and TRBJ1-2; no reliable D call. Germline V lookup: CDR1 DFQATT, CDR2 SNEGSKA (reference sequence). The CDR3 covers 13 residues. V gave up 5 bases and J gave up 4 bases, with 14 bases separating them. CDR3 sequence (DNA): TGCAGTGCTCTGGGCGGGTCGGGCTATGGCTACACCTTC. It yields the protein CSALGGSGYGYTF.

CDR3 loop: CASRWTSGAMDTQYF. The DNA of the CDR3 is TGCGCCAGCAGGTGGACTAGCGGTGCCATGGATACGCAGTATTTT. The V call is TRBV5-1, the J call TRBJ2-3; 10 bases agree with TRBD2. The CDR3 spans 15 residues. Germline V gene lookup returns CDR1 SGHRS and CDR2 YFSETQ. Trimming cost V 5 bases and J 6 bases; bases outside gene matches: 9.

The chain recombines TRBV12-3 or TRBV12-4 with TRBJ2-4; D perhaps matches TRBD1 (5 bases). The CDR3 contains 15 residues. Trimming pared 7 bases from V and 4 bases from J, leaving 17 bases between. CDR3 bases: TGTGCCAGCACCCATAGTAGGGCAGGGAAAAACATTCAGTACTTC. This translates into CASTHSRAGKNIQYF.

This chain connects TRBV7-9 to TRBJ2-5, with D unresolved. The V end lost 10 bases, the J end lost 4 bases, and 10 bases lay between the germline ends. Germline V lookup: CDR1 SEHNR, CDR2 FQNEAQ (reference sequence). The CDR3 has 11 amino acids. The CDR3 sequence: CATAGRETQYF. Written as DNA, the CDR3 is TGTGCCACAGCCGGTAGAGAGACCCAGTACTTC.